The clone carrying this TCR beta chain was counted a few times. This record comes from a study of blood T cell repertoires in COVID-19. Patients of the Seattle cohort, enrolled during active infection, were followed longitudinally. Profiled with immunoSEQ multiplex PCR; TCRdb holds only in-frame clones, not every one. The data show about 210,000 clones, 65% to 90% seen once. The sequencing input was peripheral blood. The sequence was obtained from an older woman with COVID-19, enrolled during active disease.

This CDR3 reads CAISESGDSPLHF. The CDR3, as DNA: TGTGCCATCAGTGAGTCCGGAGATTCACCCCTCCACTTT. The chain combines TRBV10-3 with TRBJ1-6; no definite D call. Per germline, CDR1 ENHRY and CDR2 SYGVKD. V lost 0 bases and J lost 8, with 5 bases in between. This CDR3 is 13 amino acids long.